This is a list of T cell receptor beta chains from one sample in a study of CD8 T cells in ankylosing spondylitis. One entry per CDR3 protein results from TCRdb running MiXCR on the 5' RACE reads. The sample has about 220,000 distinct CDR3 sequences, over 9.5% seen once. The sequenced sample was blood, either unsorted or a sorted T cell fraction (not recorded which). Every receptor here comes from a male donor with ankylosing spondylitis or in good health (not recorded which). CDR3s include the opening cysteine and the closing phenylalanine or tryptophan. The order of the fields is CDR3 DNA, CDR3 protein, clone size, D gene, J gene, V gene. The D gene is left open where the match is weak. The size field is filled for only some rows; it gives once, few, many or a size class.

TGCAGTGCTGGTCAAAATGGACAGGGGATCCAAGAGACCCAGTACTTC CSAGQNGQGIQETQYF few TRBD1 TRBJ2-5 TRBV20-1
TGTGCCAGCACCCTCTTTCGGGGAGAGCAGTACTTC CASTLFRGEQYF . . TRBJ2-7 TRBV7-2
TGCGCCAGCAGCTTCCTGACAGGGGATACGGGGGAGCAGTTCTTC CASSFLTGDTGEQFF many TRBD1 TRBJ2-1 TRBV5-1
TGTGCCAGCAGCCGAGTGGGTAGACCCGGCAACGAGCAGTACTTC CASSRVGRPGNEQYF . . TRBJ2-7 TRBV7-3
TGTGCCAGCAGCCCAAACAGGGACGAATTGGCCCAGCATTTT CASSPNRDELAQHF many . TRBJ1-5 TRBV12-3/TRBV12-4
TGTGCCAGCAGCTGGAAGGGTACCGTGAGCTCCTACGAGCAGTACTTC CASSWKGTVSSYEQYF . . TRBJ2-7 TRBV7-2
TGCGCCAGCAGCTTTGAGGACGGCGACAATGAGCAGTTCTTC CASSFEDGDNEQFF many . TRBJ2-1 TRBV5-1
TGTGCCAGCAGCCTGGCTGGGGGGAGCTCCTACGAGCAGTACTTC CASSLAGGSSYEQYF many . TRBJ2-7 TRBV5-5
TGCAGTGCTAGAGTCAGGGGCTCTGGAAACACCATATATTTT CSARVRGSGNTIYF few . TRBJ1-3 TRBV20-1
TGCGCCAGCAGCGGAAAGGGGGGACAGGTGAACTCCTACGAGCAGTACTTC CASSGKGGQVNSYEQYF few TRBD1 TRBJ2-7 TRBV5-1
TGCAGTGCTAGAGATGCCCGGAGCGGGGGGGCTGACATGGAGACCCAGTACTTC CSARDARSGGADMETQYF many TRBD2 TRBJ2-5 TRBV20-1
TGTGCCACCCGAACAGGGGGGGACACCGGGGAGCTGTTTTTT CATRTGGDTGELFF many . TRBJ2-2 TRBV7-3
TGCAGTGCTAGAGATGCACAGGTCGGGGGAGTATATGGCTACACCTTC CSARDAQVGGVYGYTF . . TRBJ1-2 TRBV20-1
TGTGCCAGCAGCCAAAGGGAGTACAGGGGGCCCACAGATACGCAGTATTTT CASSQREYRGPTDTQYF few TRBD1 TRBJ2-3 TRBV4-2
TGTGCCAGCAGTGAGGGCAGGCAGCCAGATACGCAGTATTTT CASSEGRQPDTQYF . . TRBJ2-3 TRBV6-1
TGCGCCATCTCCCCTAAGGGGGTACCCTACGAGCAGTACTTC CAISPKGVPYEQYF . . TRBJ2-7 TRBV5-1
TGTGCCACCAGCAGAGCCCCCGACAAGGGCACTGAAGCTTTCTTT CATSRAPDKGTEAFF many . TRBJ1-1 TRBV15
TGCGCCAGCAGACGCGGGACAGAGAACACTGAAGCTTTCTTT CASRRGTENTEAFF many TRBD1 TRBJ1-1 TRBV5-1
TGCGCCAGCAGCCCGGGGGCGGGAAATCAAGAGACCCAGTACTTC CASSPGAGNQETQYF . . TRBJ2-5 TRBV5-1
TGTGCCAGCAGGCAAGGGGGCGGGACCGGGGAGCTGTTTTTT CASRQGGGTGELFF many TRBD1 TRBJ2-2 TRBV12-3/TRBV12-4